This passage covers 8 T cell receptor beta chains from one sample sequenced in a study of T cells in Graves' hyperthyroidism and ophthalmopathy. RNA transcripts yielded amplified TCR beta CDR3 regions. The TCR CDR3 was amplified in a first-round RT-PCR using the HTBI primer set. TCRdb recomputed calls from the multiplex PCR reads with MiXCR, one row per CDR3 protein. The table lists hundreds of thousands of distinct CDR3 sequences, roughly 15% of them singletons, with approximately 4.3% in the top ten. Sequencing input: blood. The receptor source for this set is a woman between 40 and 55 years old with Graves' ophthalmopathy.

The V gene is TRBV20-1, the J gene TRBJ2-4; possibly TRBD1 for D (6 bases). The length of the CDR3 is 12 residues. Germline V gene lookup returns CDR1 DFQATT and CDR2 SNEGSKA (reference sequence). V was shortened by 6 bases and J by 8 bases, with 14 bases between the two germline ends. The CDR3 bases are TGCAGTGCGGGGGCAGATGGGGACATTCAGTACTTC. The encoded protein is CSAGADGDIQYF.

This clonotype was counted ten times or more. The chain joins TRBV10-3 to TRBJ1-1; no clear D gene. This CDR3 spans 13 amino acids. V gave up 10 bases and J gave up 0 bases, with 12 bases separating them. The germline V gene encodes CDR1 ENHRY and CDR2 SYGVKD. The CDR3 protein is CATGVPVNTEAFF. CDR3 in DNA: TGTGCCACCGGTGTTCCAGTGAACACTGAAGCTTTCTTT.

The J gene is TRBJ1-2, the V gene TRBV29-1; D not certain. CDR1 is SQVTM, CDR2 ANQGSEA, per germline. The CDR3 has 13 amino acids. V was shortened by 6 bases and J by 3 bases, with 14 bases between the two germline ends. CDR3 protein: CSVLAASYYGYTF. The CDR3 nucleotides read TGCAGCGTATTGGCAGCCTCTTACTATGGCTACACCTTC.

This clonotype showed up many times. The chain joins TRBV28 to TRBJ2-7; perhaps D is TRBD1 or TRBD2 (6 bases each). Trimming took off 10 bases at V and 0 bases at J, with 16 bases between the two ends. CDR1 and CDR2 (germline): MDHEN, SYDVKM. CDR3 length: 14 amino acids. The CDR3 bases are TGTGCCACGCAAGCCGGGGGCCTCTCCTACGAGCAGTACTTC. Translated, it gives CATQAGGLSYEQYF.

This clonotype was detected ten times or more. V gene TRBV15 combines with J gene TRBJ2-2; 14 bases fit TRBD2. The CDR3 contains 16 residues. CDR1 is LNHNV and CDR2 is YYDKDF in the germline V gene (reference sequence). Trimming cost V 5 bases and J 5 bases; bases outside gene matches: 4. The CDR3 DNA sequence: TGTGCCACCAGCCGGGGACTAGCGGGAGAAACCGGGGAGCTGTTTTTT. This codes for CATSRGLAGETGELFF.

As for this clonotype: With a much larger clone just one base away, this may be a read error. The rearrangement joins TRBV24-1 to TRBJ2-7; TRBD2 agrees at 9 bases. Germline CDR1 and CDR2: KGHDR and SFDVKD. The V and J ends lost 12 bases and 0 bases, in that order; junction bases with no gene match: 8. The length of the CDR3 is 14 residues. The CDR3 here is CAWPRLAASYEQYF. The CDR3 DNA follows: TGTGCCTGGCCGAGACTAGCGGCCTCCTACGAGCAGTACTTC.

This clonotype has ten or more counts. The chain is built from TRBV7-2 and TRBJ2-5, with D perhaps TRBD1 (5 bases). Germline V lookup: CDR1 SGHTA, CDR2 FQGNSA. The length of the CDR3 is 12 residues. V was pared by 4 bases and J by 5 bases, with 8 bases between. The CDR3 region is CASSSNRETQYF. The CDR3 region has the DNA TGTGCCAGCAGCTCCAACAGGGAGACCCAGTACTTC. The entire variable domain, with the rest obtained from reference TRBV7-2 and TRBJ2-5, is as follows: GAGVSQSPSNKVTEKGKDVELRCDPISGHTALYWYRQSLGQGLEFLIYFQGNSAPDKSGLPSDRFSAERTGGSVSTLTIQRTQQEDSAVYLCASSSNRETQYFGPGTRLLVL.

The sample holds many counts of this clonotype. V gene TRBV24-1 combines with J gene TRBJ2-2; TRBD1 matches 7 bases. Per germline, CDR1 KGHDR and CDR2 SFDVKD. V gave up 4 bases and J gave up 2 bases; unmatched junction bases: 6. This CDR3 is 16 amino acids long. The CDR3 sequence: CATSDPTGPNTGELFF. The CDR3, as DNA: TGTGCCACCAGTGACCCGACAGGGCCTAACACCGGGGAGCTGTTTTTT.